The 14 T cell receptor beta chains below come from one sample, sequenced in a study of control samples from healthy donors and cancer patients. Produced via immunoSEQ multiplex PCR; TCRdb's table is partial and in-frame only. The table records approximately 150,000 clones, approximately 94% of them present only once. Sequenced sample: blood. The receptors shown here come from a man aged 35 to 55 in good health.

The chain links TRBV6-5 to TRBJ2-5, with 11 bases that match TRBD1. Losses at the gene ends were 2 bases for V and 4 bases for J; bases not matched to a gene: 3. The V gene's germline CDR1 is MNHEY and CDR2 SVGAGI. The CDR3 totals 15 residues. The CDR3 region is CASSYRTGGRETQYF. CDR3 sequence (DNA): TGTGCCAGCAGTTACAGGACAGGGGGCAGAGAGACCCAGTACTTC.

The genes are TRBV10-3 and TRBJ1-3; a possible D gene is TRBD1 (5 bases). V lost 5 bases and J 0 bases, leaving 14 bases between the germline ends. Germline CDR1 reads ENHRY; CDR2 reads SYGVKD. The CDR3 has 16 amino acids. CDR3 sequence (DNA): TGTGCCATCAGTACTGGGACTGCCAGCTCTGGAAACACCATATATTTT. Translation: CAISTGTASSGNTIYF.

The chain recombines TRBV6-2 or TRBV6-3 with TRBJ1-1; D remains ambiguous. Trimming removed 6 bases at V and 8 bases at J, with 10 bases between. Germline CDR1 reads MNHEY; CDR2 reads SVGEGT. CDR3 length equals 11 residues. The CDR3 loop is CASSPFKEAFF. Here the CDR3 DNA reads TGTGCCAGCAGCCCCTTCAAGGAAGCTTTCTTT.

The rearrangement joins TRBV5-6 to TRBJ1-1, with D hard to call. V shed 2 bases and J shed 1 base, with 18 bases lying between them. The CDR3 has 17 residues. Germline V lookup: CDR1 SGHDT, CDR2 YYEEEE. The CDR3 DNA follows: TGTGCCAGCAGCTTTATAAAGATCGGACCCACGAACACTGAAGCTTTCTTT. Its protein product is CASSFIKIGPTNTEAFF.

The chain employs TRBV5-6 and TRBJ2-4, with D uncertain. Germline lookup yields CDR1 SGHDT and CDR2 YYEEEE. V lost 0 bases to trimming and J lost 0 bases, with 16 bases between them. The CDR3 contains 18 residues. CDR3 loop: CASSLGIVGGLAKNIQYF. The CDR3 coding sequence is TGTGCCAGCAGCTTGGGCATCGTGGGTGGTTTAGCCAAAAACATTCAGTACTTC.

This sequence joins TRBV24-1 and TRBJ2-7; 8 bases agree with TRBD2. Trimming took 9 bases from V and 7 from J; bases not matched to a gene: 10. The CDR3 extends over 13 amino acids. Germline V CDR1 and CDR2: KGHDR, SFDVKD. The chain's CDR3 is CATRPRGEGEQYF. In DNA, the CDR3 is TGTGCCACCCGTCCGCGGGGGGAGGGAGAGCAGTACTTC.

This clone occurred once. This chain links TRBV4-2 with TRBJ2-3; 9 nucleotides agree with TRBD2. The length of the CDR3 is 15 residues. Germline CDR1 is LGHNA and CDR2 is YNFKEQ. The trim removed 5 bases at V and 6 bases at J, leaving 9 bases unmatched. This CDR3 reads CASSSTRGGSDTQYF. The DNA of the CDR3 is TGTGCCAGCAGCTCCACGCGGGGGGGCAGTGATACGCAGTATTTT.

This chain connects TRBV12-5 to TRBJ1-6; D ambiguous. This CDR3 has 12 residues. Per germline, CDR1 LGHNT and CDR2 FRNRAP. Deletions cut 1 base from V and 13 bases from J, with 8 bases between. The CDR3 spells CASGLDLGPLHF. CDR3 DNA sequence: TGTGCTAGTGGTTTGGACCTCGGGCCCCTCCACTTT.

The chain recombines TRBV10-3 with TRBJ2-3; D possibly matches TRBD1 or TRBD2 (5 bases each). Trimming left V 3 bases short and J 2 bases short, with 24 bases between. The CDR3 covers 19 residues. Germline lookup yields CDR1 ENHRY and CDR2 SYGVKD. The CDR3 here is CAISDFPRDQEIYTDTQYF. CDR3 coding DNA: TGTGCCATCAGTGACTTTCCCCGGGACCAGGAAATCTACACAGATACGCAGTATTTT.

The rearrangement uses TRBV9 and TRBJ1-2, with D unclear. The CDR3 sequence is 14 residues long. The V end lost 3 bases, the J end lost 0 bases, and 9 bases lay between the germline ends. Germline V gene data show CDR1 as SGDLS and CDR2 as YYNGEE. CDR3 in amino acids: CASSGKTSNYGYTF. CDR3 sequence (DNA): TGTGCCAGCAGCGGAAAGACATCTAACTATGGCTACACCTTC.

The genes are TRBV12-3 or TRBV12-4 and TRBJ2-7, with 7 positions matching TRBD1. V was clipped by 6 bases and J by 4 bases; unmatched bases: 3. CDR3 length: 12 residues. This CDR3 is CASRIQGYEQYF. CDR3 sequence (DNA): TGTGCCAGCAGGATACAGGGGTACGAGCAGTACTTC.

V and J are TRBV6-6 and TRBJ2-7; 10 bases are a match to TRBD2. There are 16 residues in the CDR3. The J segment lost 5 bases and the V segment lost 5 bases, leaving 12 bases of the junction unmatched. Germline-derived CDR1 and CDR2 are MNHNY and SVGAGI (reference sequence). The CDR3 DNA follows: TGTGCCAGCAGTACCCCAGCGGGAGGGTCTCCCCACGAGCAGTACTTC. Translation gives CASSTPAGGSPHEQYF.

The chain is built from TRBV21-1 and TRBJ2-7; the D segment call TRBD1 is taken from the table without a DNA check. TRBV21-1 is assigned pseudogene status. The CDR3 length is 14 residues. CDR3 residues: CASSMRTGLSEQYF. The CDR3 DNA is TGTGCCAGCAGCATGCGGACAGGGTTAAGCGAGCAGTACTTC.

The gene calls are TRBV7-9 and TRBJ2-3; the match to TRBD2 covers 15 bases. The CDR3 length is 19 residues. Germline V gives CDR1 SEHNR, CDR2 FQNEAQ (reference sequence). Trimming removed 5 bases from V and 5 bases from J; junction bases left unmatched: 14. CDR3 region: CASSPGLAGGTGGGDTQYF. As DNA, the CDR3 is TGTGCCAGCAGCCCCGGACTAGCGGGGGGGACGGGTGGCGGAGATACGCAGTATTTT.